This T cell receptor (beta chain) was identified in a study of metastatic and nonmetastatic thyroid tumors. Study summary: Repertoire data that came from the blood and tumor or nodule tissue of malignant and benign thyroid patients were compared. Study-wide results and caveats: Versus benign nodules, malignant thyroid tumors reportedly had significantly higher TCR beta diversity, in blood and tumor.

The authors' processing: Variation in CDR3 across clinicopathological groups served as the basis for constructing a distant-metastasis classifier in papillary thyroid cancer. Using MiXCR, TCRdb re-called clones from the PCR reads. V and J calls and clone size were set by TCRdb, not the authors. The table has approximately 22,000 clones, under 35% seen once. All patients were untreated before thyroid surgery. Trimming cost V 8 bases and J 4 bases, with 12 bases left between them. Germline V gives CDR1 GTSNPN, CDR2 SVGIG (reference sequence). This CDR3 is 11 amino acids long. By share of the sample, this clone is medium-sized. Its cognate antigen is unknown.

This clonotype originated in a female donor with papillary thyroid cancer or a benign thyroid nodule (not recorded which). Some clones in this sample may be carry-over from other donors' samples. Sequencing used blood. The V and J genes are TRBV30 and TRBJ2-7; tentatively, D is TRBD2 (5 bases). CDR3: CAAAGGYEQYF. Here the CDR3 DNA reads TGTGCCGCCGCTGGCGGGTACGAGCAGTACTTC.